A single T cell receptor beta chain is shown here with its context. Its target is unknown. The sample is drawn from a study of T cell responses to AZD1222 COVID-19 vaccine. Study-level results: Reportedly, nearly half the spike-specific TCRs target unmutated variant regions. Among AZD1222 vaccinees, only 5 to 7 were seropositive at baseline.

The assay was immunoSEQ multiplex PCR, and TCRdb's table has in-frame clones only and misses some. Counted here are 70,000 to 90,000 clones, about 82% occurring once; the ten biggest clones make up 8.7%. This CDR3 comprises 14 residues. The germline V and J ends were trimmed by 7 bases and 2 bases, with 15 bases remaining between them. Germline CDR1 reads LGHNT; CDR2 reads FRNRAP. Sequences were derived from peripheral blood, sampled on day 0 of AZD1222 vaccination. This clonotype was obtained from an adult in good health. This sequence joins TRBV12-5 and TRBJ2-7; D possibly matches TRBD1 or TRBD2 (5 bases each). As DNA, the CDR3 is TGTGCTAGTGTCCTGGGACCGTCGGCCTACGAGCAGTACTTC. Its translation: CASVLGPSAYEQYF.